These T cell receptor beta chains were read from a single sample in a study of CD8 T cells in ankylosing spondylitis. TCRdb recomputed calls from the 5' RACE reads with MiXCR, one row per CDR3 protein. The sample has about 350,000 distinct CDR3 sequences; roughly 20% are singletons. The specimen sequenced was blood, either unsorted or a sorted T cell fraction (not recorded which). These receptors were collected from a male donor with ankylosing spondylitis or in good health (not recorded which). CDR3s leave out the opening cysteine and the closing phenylalanine or tryptophan. Each record gives: V gene, J gene, CDR3 protein.

v_gene: TRBV7-8
j_gene: TRBJ2-3
CDR3aa: ASSLVGASISTDTQY

v_gene: TRBV6-4
j_gene: TRBJ2-1
CDR3aa: TSSSRDGLAGGPHNEQF

v_gene: TRBV28
j_gene: TRBJ2-1
CDR3aa: ASSSGLAGSYNEQF

v_gene: TRBV11-2
j_gene: TRBJ2-1
CDR3aa: ASRPDAGSYNEQF

v_gene: TRBV2
j_gene: TRBJ2-7
CDR3aa: ASRVGTGTYEQY

v_gene: TRBV20-1
j_gene: TRBJ2-7
CDR3aa: SASPRGEFSYEQY

v_gene: TRBV12-3/TRBV12-4
j_gene: TRBJ2-7
CDR3aa: ASSPGGLGEQY

v_gene: TRBV12-3/TRBV12-4
j_gene: TRBJ2-7
CDR3aa: ASSVPGRVYEQY

v_gene: TRBV4-2
j_gene: TRBJ2-2
CDR3aa: ASSQEPRVAAATGELF

v_gene: TRBV7-9
j_gene: TRBJ2-2
CDR3aa: ASSLAAGGQDGELF

v_gene: TRBV12-3/TRBV12-4
j_gene: TRBJ1-2
CDR3aa: ASSFEGAGYT

v_gene: TRBV12-3/TRBV12-4
j_gene: TRBJ2-1
CDR3aa: ASSSTPGTGRDEQF

v_gene: TRBV12-3/TRBV12-4
j_gene: TRBJ2-3
CDR3aa: ASSFAGGPGDTQY

v_gene: TRBV7-9
j_gene: TRBJ2-7
CDR3aa: ASSSGTGVSYEQY

v_gene: TRBV7-3
j_gene: TRBJ2-5
CDR3aa: ASSPGGFEETQY

v_gene: TRBV7-9
j_gene: TRBJ1-4
CDR3aa: ASSSTGGNEKLF

v_gene: TRBV27
j_gene: TRBJ2-1
CDR3aa: ASSLSGHNEQF

v_gene: TRBV20-1
j_gene: TRBJ2-5
CDR3aa: SASGTSGKETQY

v_gene: TRBV29-1
j_gene: TRBJ2-5
CDR3aa: SVSLGTIETQY

v_gene: TRBV14
j_gene: TRBJ2-7
CDR3aa: ASSRRGSSYEQY

v_gene: TRBV6-5
j_gene: TRBJ1-5
CDR3aa: ASSYGGAPDQPQH

v_gene: TRBV20-1
j_gene: TRBJ2-3
CDR3aa: SARRAAWTQY

v_gene: TRBV6-1
j_gene: TRBJ2-1
CDR3aa: ASSHPGLGVNEQF

v_gene: TRBV6-5
j_gene: TRBJ2-3
CDR3aa: ASSYSLAGASTDTQY

v_gene: TRBV28
j_gene: TRBJ2-3
CDR3aa: ASSSGQRDTDTQY

v_gene: TRBV6-5
j_gene: TRBJ1-4
CDR3aa: ASSYAELGGTNEKLF

v_gene: TRBV11-2
j_gene: TRBJ2-7
CDR3aa: ASSPGSGAGYEQY

v_gene: TRBV28
j_gene: TRBJ2-1
CDR3aa: ASSLEERGGYNEQF

v_gene: TRBV7-9
j_gene: TRBJ2-1
CDR3aa: ASSHGVGNEQF

v_gene: TRBV12-3/TRBV12-4
j_gene: TRBJ2-1
CDR3aa: ATQRVYSDEQF

v_gene: TRBV20-1
j_gene: TRBJ2-6
CDR3aa: SANARDRVSGANVLT

v_gene: TRBV12-3/TRBV12-4
j_gene: TRBJ1-5
CDR3aa: ASSKDSLNQPQH

v_gene: TRBV27
j_gene: TRBJ2-7
CDR3aa: ASSSPRDDYEQY

v_gene: TRBV6-1
j_gene: TRBJ2-2
CDR3aa: ASIPDRANTGELF

v_gene: TRBV4-2
j_gene: TRBJ2-6
CDR3aa: ASSQEFGSGANVLT

v_gene: TRBV7-9
j_gene: TRBJ2-7
CDR3aa: ASSPARGSNIYEQY

v_gene: TRBV14
j_gene: TRBJ2-6
CDR3aa: ASSQFDVGANVLT